The rows below give T cell receptor beta chains drawn from one sample of a study of cytomegalovirus exposure and HLA in healthy donors. Assay used: immunoSEQ multiplex PCR; TCRdb lists only in-frame clones, some missing. The data hold roughly 92,000 clones, with over 70% observed a single time. Sequencing was performed on PBMCs. These receptors were collected from a man over 45 in good health and CMV-seropositive. The CDR3 runs from the conserved cysteine through the conserved F or W. The D gene is left open where the match is weak. The size field is filled for only some rows; it gives once, few, many or a size class.

clone size	D gene	V gene	J gene	CDR3 protein	CDR3 DNA
-	TRBD1	TRBV18	TRBJ2-3	CASSPGQGGPDTQYF	TGTGCCAGCTCACCCGGACAGGGGGGCCCAGATACGCAGTATTTT
-	TRBD2	TRBV30	TRBJ2-7	CAWSVPSGIRISYEQYF	TGTGCCTGGAGTGTCCCTAGCGGGATCCGTATCTCCTACGAGCAGTACTTC
-	-	TRBV6-4	TRBJ2-1	CASSSTRHNEQFF	TGTGCCAGCAGTTCGACTAGACACAATGAGCAGTTCTTC
-	-	TRBV29-1	TRBJ2-3	CSVEKEGANTDTQYF	TGCAGCGTTGAGAAGGAGGGGGCAAACACAGATACGCAGTATTTT
-	TRBD1	TRBV7-9	TRBJ2-7	CASSHPGGQYSYEQYF	TGTGCCAGCAGCCACCCAGGGGGACAGTACTCCTACGAGCAGTACTTC
few	TRBD2	TRBV18	TRBJ2-7	CASSPREGLEGQYF	TGTGCCAGCTCACCGCGGGAGGGCCTAGAAGGGCAGTACTTC
-	TRBD1	TRBV12-5	TRBJ1-2	CASGLSRGVNYGYTF	TGTGCTAGTGGTTTGTCCAGGGGGGTAAACTATGGCTACACCTTC
-	-	TRBV10-1	TRBJ2-1	CASSEGRGPVNEQFF	TGCGCCAGCAGTGAGGGCAGGGGTCCGGTCAATGAGCAGTTCTTC
-	-	TRBV6-1	TRBJ2-1	CASSARVAGSLGEQFF	TGTGCCAGCAGTGCCCGGGTGGCCGGATCCTTGGGTGAGCAGTTCTTC
once	-	TRBV5-1	TRBJ1-2	CASSLDQGLYGYTF	TGCGCCAGCAGCTTGGATCAGGGGCTCTATGGCTACACCTTC
-	TRBD1	TRBV19	TRBJ2-1	CASSWGQPSNEQFF	TGTGCCAGTAGTTGGGGACAGCCAAGCAATGAGCAGTTCTTC
-	-	TRBV19	TRBJ2-7	CASSPTPGLSTYEQYF	TGTGCCAGTAGCCCGACCCCGGGACTTTCAACCTACGAGCAGTACTTC
-	TRBD2	TRBV2	TRBJ2-7	CASIPSGRADEQYF	TGTGCCAGCATTCCAAGCGGGAGGGCCGACGAGCAGTACTTC
-	TRBD2	TRBV5-1	TRBJ2-7	CASSLNSGSPYEQYF	TGCGCCAGCAGCTTGAATAGCGGGAGCCCCTACGAGCAGTACTTC
-	TRBD1	TRBV6-5	TRBJ2-7	CASTTGTGVAYEQYF	TGTGCCAGCACAACTGGGACAGGAGTCGCCTACGAGCAGTACTTC
-	-	TRBV18	TRBJ1-1	CASSPQPMAANTEAFF	TGTGCCAGCTCACCACAACCGATGGCGGCGAACACTGAAGCTTTCTTT
-	TRBD1	TRBV7-2	TRBJ1-6	CASSLGTGLSPLHF	TGTGCCAGCAGCTTAGGGACAGGGCTGTCACCCCTCCACTTT
-	TRBD2	TRBV30	TRBJ2-5	CAWTVAGGRMETQYF	TGTGCCTGGACCGTAGCGGGAGGGCGAATGGAGACCCAGTACTTC
-	TRBD2	TRBV6-1	TRBJ2-5	CASSVLAGQETQYF	TGTGCCAGCAGTGTGCTAGCGGGCCAAGAGACCCAGTACTTC
-	-	TRBV7-9	TRBJ2-7	CASSLGGHLAYEQYF	TGTGCCAGCAGCTTGGGCGGACATCTAGCCTACGAGCAGTACTTC
-	-	TRBV5-4	TRBJ2-7	CASSLTESSYEQYF	TGTGCCAGCAGCTTGACGGAGTCCTCCTACGAGCAGTACTTC
-	-	TRBV21-1	TRBJ2-3	CASSTTPPGTGLRPSTDTQYF	TGTGCCAGCAGCACAACACCCCCCGGGACAGGTCTGCGCCCTAGCACAGATACGCAGTATTTT
-	TRBD2	TRBV2	TRBJ2-3	CASTGRAWETDTQYF	TGTGCCAGCACCGGGAGGGCCTGGGAGACAGATACGCAGTATTTT
-	-	TRBV9	TRBJ1-1	CASSVEGRDTEAFF	TGTGCCAGCAGCGTAGAAGGGAGGGACACTGAAGCTTTCTTT
-	TRBD1	TRBV19	TRBJ2-7	CASSIGAGGIYEQYF	TGTGCCAGTAGTATTGGGGCAGGGGGCATATACGAGCAGTACTTC
few	-	TRBV30	TRBJ1-3	CAWKAGIGNTIYF	TGTGCCTGGAAGGCGGGGATAGGAAACACCATATATTTT
once	-	TRBV6-5	TRBJ1-2	CASSGNGYTF	TGTGCCAGCTCAGGGAATGGCTACACCTTC
-	-	TRBV2	TRBJ1-1	CASSEALGWANTEAFF	TGTGCCAGCAGTGAAGCGCTTGGGTGGGCGAACACTGAAGCTTTCTTT
once	-	TRBV7-9	TRBJ2-2	CASSLKWEDTGELFF	TGTGCCAGCAGCTTGAAGTGGGAGGACACCGGGGAGCTGTTTTTT
-	TRBD1	TRBV29-1	TRBJ2-7	CSGTGTGAYEQYF	TGCAGCGGGACCGGGACAGGGGCCTACGAGCAGTACTTC
-	-	TRBV30	TRBJ2-5	CAWETEETQYF	TGTGCCTGGGAAACTGAAGAGACCCAGTACTTC
-	TRBD2	TRBV9	TRBJ2-7	CASSVADGRGYEQYF	TGTGCCAGTAGCGTAGCGGACGGGAGGGGGTACGAGCAGTACTTC
-	TRBD1	TRBV5-4	TRBJ2-7	CASSRIGGVKPYEQYF	TGTGCCAGCAGCCGAATAGGGGGCGTAAAGCCCTACGAGCAGTACTTC
few	TRBD2	TRBV7-8	TRBJ2-1	CASSPGGLAGYNEQFF	TGTGCCAGCAGCCCCGGGGGGCTAGCGGGGTACAATGAGCAGTTCTTC
-	-	TRBV10-3	TRBJ1-1	CAIMAEQNTEAFF	TGTGCCATCATGGCGGAACAGAACACTGAAGCTTTCTTT
-	-	TRBV7-9	TRBJ1-1	CSSSRGVGTEAFF	TGTTCCAGCAGCCGCGGGGTGGGCACTGAAGCTTTCTTT
once	TRBD2	TRBV7-3	TRBJ2-2	CSSSHSGSNTGELFF	TGTTCCAGCAGCCACAGCGGGAGTAACACCGGGGAGCTGTTTTTT
once	TRBD1	TRBV30	TRBJ2-5	CAWQQGETQYF	TGTGCCTGGCAACAGGGGGAGACCCAGTACTTC
-	TRBD2	TRBV5-1	TRBJ2-7	CASSLVTSSGYLYEQYF	TGCGCCAGCAGCTTGGTCACTTCTAGCGGATACCTCTACGAGCAGTACTTC
few	-	TRBV4-2	TRBJ1-2	CASSQDGQLNYGYTF	TGTGCCAGCAGCCAAGATGGACAGCTTAACTATGGCTACACCTTC
few	TRBD1	TRBV7-9	TRBJ1-2	CASSLTGVGYTF	TGTGCCAGCAGCTTAACAGGGGTTGGCTACACCTTC
few	-	TRBV5-6	TRBJ2-2	CASSLLQGFTGELFF	TGTGCCAGCAGCTTACTACAGGGATTCACCGGGGAGCTGTTTTTT
few	-	TRBV30	TRBJ1-5	CAWSLLAGDLYSNQPQHF	TGTGCCTGGAGCCTTCTGGCAGGGGACCTCTATAGCAATCAGCCCCAGCATTTT
-	-	TRBV30	TRBJ2-4	CAWSAPGNIQYF	TGTGCCTGGAGTGCCCCGGGGAACATTCAGTACTTC
-	TRBD1	TRBV5-8	TRBJ2-2	CANPPWGQNPSGELFF	TGTGCTAACCCCCCCTGGGGACAGAATCCGTCCGGGGAGCTGTTTTTT
-	TRBD2	TRBV10-1	TRBJ2-5	CASSVSGPSGSSQYF	TGCGCCAGCAGTGTCTCAGGGCCTAGCGGGAGCTCCCAGTACTTC
-	-	TRBV10-3	TRBJ1-1	CAISLGGDTEAFF	TGTGCCATCAGCCTAGGGGGGGACACTGAAGCTTTCTTT
-	TRBD1	TRBV5-1	TRBJ1-1	CASSGTGTGLTEAFF	TGCGCCAGCAGCGGAACCGGGACAGGGCTCACTGAAGCTTTCTTT
once	TRBD1	TRBV27	TRBJ2-4	CASSSRDRANSQYF	TGTGCCAGCAGTTCAAGGGACAGGGCGAACAGTCAGTACTTC
-	TRBD2	TRBV2	TRBJ2-7	CASSTSGYEQYF	TGTGCCAGCAGTACTAGCGGATACGAGCAGTACTTC
-	-	TRBV19	TRBJ2-3	CASRPGAGSTDTQYF	TGTGCCAGTCGACCGGGAGCAGGGTCCACAGATACGCAGTATTTT
-	-	TRBV19	TRBJ1-5	CASSIVQSNQPQHF	TGTGCCAGTAGTATAGTTCAGAGCAATCAGCCCCAGCATTTT
-	-	TRBV7-9	TRBJ2-5	CASSGTFSWQYF	TGTGCCAGCAGCGGAACGTTTAGCTGGCAGTACTTC
-	-	TRBV29-1	TRBJ1-2	CSLTRGGIFGYTF	TGCAGCTTAACGAGGGGGGGAATCTTTGGCTACACCTTC
few	-	TRBV4-1	TRBJ2-4	CASSPPHGIEAKNSQYF	TGCGCCAGCAGCCCACCACACGGCATCGAAGCCAAAAACAGTCAGTACTTC
-	TRBD1	TRBV11-3	TRBJ1-1	CASSNRGDTEAFF	TGTGCCAGCAGCAACAGGGGGGACACTGAAGCTTTCTTT
-	-	TRBV5-1	TRBJ1-2	CASSPAPQANYGYTF	TGCGCCAGCAGCCCTGCCCCTCAGGCTAACTATGGCTACACCTTC
-	TRBD1	TRBV11-3	TRBJ2-1	CASSLVGTGASEQFF	TGTGCCAGCAGCTTAGTCGGGACAGGGGCAAGTGAGCAGTTCTTC
-	TRBD2	TRBV9	TRBJ2-1	CASSVDPSGRFYNEQFF	TGTGCCAGCAGCGTAGACCCTAGCGGGAGGTTCTACAATGAGCAGTTCTTC